This TCR beta chain was identified in a study of PD-L1 blockade in urothelial cancer. Study-level background: Median blood clonality was roughly 0.072, with under 100,000 unique TCRs.

This CDR3 region has 13 residues. The V gene's germline CDR1 is MNHEY and CDR2 SVGAGI. Between the trimmed V and J ends, which lost 6 bases and 0 bases, there was a span of 6 bases. Synthetic analogs of TCR templates were spiked into every PCR. This table comes from immunoSEQ multiplex PCR, and its TCRdb copy is limited to in-frame clones, with some not included. The table shows more than 45,000 clones, with about 91% occurring only once. The input for sequencing was PBMCs, taken around atezolizumab (anti-PD-L1) treatment. The clonotype comes from a man older than 75 with urothelial cancer. The chain employs TRBV6-5 and TRBJ2-4; maybe TRBD1 (5 bases). The CDR3 is CASRGRAKNIQYF. The CDR3, as DNA: TGTGCCAGCAGGGGGCGAGCCAAAAACATTCAGTACTTC.